This T cell receptor (beta chain) comes out of a study of CD8 T cells in ankylosing spondylitis. Points from the study as a whole: Some motif variants had been reported before (in reactive arthritis synovial fluid and blood). Characteristic of ankylosing spondylitis blood, it appeared, was a TCR beta motif comprising several highly homologous variants.

A remark on this clonotype: As yet, its antigen is unknown.

TCRdb re-called the 5' RACE reads with MiXCR, one entry per CDR3 protein. This table holds about 540,000 distinct CDR3 sequences, 10% to 15% found once. The V end was cut by 2 bases, the J end by 7 bases, with 14 bases between. This CDR3 contains 14 residues. The germline V gene encodes CDR1 ENHRY and CDR2 SYGVKD. This clonotype was sampled from a male donor with ankylosing spondylitis. Source material: blood, either unsorted or a sorted T cell fraction (not recorded which). The V and J genes are TRBV10-3 and TRBJ1-2, with a weak D call TRBD1 (5 bases). DNA of the CDR3: TGTGCCATCAGTGAGGCGGCAGGGAAGTCTGGCTACACCTTC. It encodes CAISEAAGKSGYTF.